These T cell receptor beta chains were read from a single sample in a study of T cell repertoires in cytomegalovirus infection. One entry per CDR3 protein results from TCRdb running MiXCR on the reads. The profile shows roughly 90,000 distinct CDR3 sequences, roughly 29% of them singletons. Their cognate antigens are unknown. The sequencing used CD8+ T cells from cultured PBMCs, collected from culture after CMV antigen stimulation. The source of these receptors is a human donor in good health (CMV status not recorded). Some clones in this sample may be carry-over from other donors' samples. The CDR3 runs from the conserved cysteine through the conserved F or W. A D gene is named only where the DNA matches it firmly. Size is omitted from some rows. Given values are once, few, many or a class for expanded clones.

TRBJ2-1,.,12,TRBV5-4,.,CASSSGSDEQFF,TGTGCCAGCAGTTCAGGGAGCGATGAGCAGTTCTTC
TRBJ2-5,.,13,TRBV15,.,CATRRGAEETQYF,TGTGCCACCAGGAGGGGGGCCGAAGAGACCCAGTACTTC
TRBJ2-7,.,15,TRBV11-1,.,CASSLVQGPTGEQYF,TGTGCCAGCAGCTTAGTCCAGGGCCCTACGGGGGAGCAGTACTTC
TRBJ2-4,.,10,TRBV7-2,.,CASGGGIQYF,TGTGCCAGCGGGGGAGGCATTCAGTACTTC
TRBJ2-7,.,14,TRBV7-9,many,CASSFGQTYYEQYF,TGTGCCAGCAGCTTCGGACAGACTTATTACGAGCAGTACTTC
TRBJ1-1,.,11,TRBV19,many,CASQIGTEAFF,TGTGCCAGTCAAATCGGGACTGAAGCTTTCTTT
TRBJ1-3,.,15,TRBV9,many,CASSGGAWAGNTIYF,TGTGCCAGCAGCGGGGGGGCATGGGCTGGAAACACCATATATTTT
TRBJ2-7,TRBD1,15,TRBV7-8,many,CASSSGTGVTYEQYF,TGTGCCAGCAGCTCCGGGACAGGGGTTACCTACGAGCAGTACTTC
TRBJ2-7,TRBD1,14,TRBV7-2,many,CASSYGDRSYEQYF,TGTGCCAGCAGCTATGGGGACAGGTCGTACGAGCAGTACTTC
TRBJ2-1,.,16,TRBV7-6,.,CASSLVVTGSYNEQFF,TGTGCCAGCAGCTTAGTGGTCACGGGGTCCTACAATGAGCAGTTCTTC
TRBJ1-6,TRBD1,17,TRBV7-9,few,CASSLGRDRGPVSPLHF,TGTGCCAGCAGCTTAGGCCGGGACAGGGGACCCGTTTCACCCCTCCACTTT
TRBJ2-2,.,15,TRBV6-1,.,CASSEGGAPTGELFF,TGTGCCAGCAGTGAAGGGGGGGCCCCCACCGGGGAGCTGTTTTTT
TRBJ2-7,.,15,TRBV20-1,few,CSARPLYLSSYEQYF,TGCAGTGCTAGACCCCTCTACTTGAGCTCCTACGAGCAGTACTTC
TRBJ2-5,.,13,TRBV12-3/TRBV12-4,.,CASSSRGGETQYF,TGTGCCAGCAGTTCCCGGGGAGGTGAGACCCAGTACTTC
TRBJ1-1,.,15,TRBV19,many,CASSRGAPLDTEAFF,TGTGCCAGTAGTCGCGGGGCTCCCCTCGACACTGAAGCTTTCTTT
TRBJ1-5,.,18,TRBV7-2,few,CASSLEGTVGVGNQPQHF,TGTGCCAGCAGCTTAGAAGGGACGGTAGGGGTTGGCAATCAGCCCCAGCATTTT
TRBJ1-1,.,14,TRBV7-2,many,CASSGRKGLTEAFF,TGTGCCAGCAGCGGCCGCAAAGGGCTGACTGAAGCTTTCTTT
TRBJ2-7,.,15,TRBV7-8,many,CASSLLRGGTYEQYF,TGTGCCAGCAGCTTGTTGCGGGGCGGTACCTACGAGCAGTACTTC
TRBJ2-1,TRBD2,16,TRBV27,.,CASRSGGAAAGNEQFF,TGTGCCAGCAGGTCGGGGGGGGCTGCCGCTGGCAATGAGCAGTTCTTC
TRBJ2-3,.,16,TRBV7-2,many,CASSLGVGEPTDTQYF,TGTGCCAGCAGCTTAGGAGTGGGGGAACCCACAGATACGCAGTATTTT
TRBJ2-1,.,16,TRBV6-2/TRBV6-3,.,CASSRTRQSSYNEQFF,TGTGCCAGCAGTCGGACCCGACAGTCCTCCTACAATGAGCAGTTCTTC
TRBJ1-4,TRBD1,15,TRBV19,.,CASSVDRGLNEKLFF,TGTGCCAGTAGTGTCGACAGGGGCTTAAATGAAAAACTGTTTTTT
TRBJ2-1,.,15,TRBV27,many,CASSLWAHRVGEQFF,TGTGCCAGCAGTTTATGGGCGCACAGGGTTGGTGAGCAGTTCTTC
TRBJ1-5,TRBD1,16,TRBV19,few,CASSLFRDRGVQPQHF,TGTGCCAGTAGTCTCTTTCGGGACAGGGGCGTTCAGCCCCAGCATTTT
TRBJ2-1,.,16,TRBV6-2/TRBV6-3,.,CASSYSAESLGNEQFF,TGTGCCAGCAGTTACTCGGCGGAGAGCCTAGGCAATGAGCAGTTCTTC
TRBJ2-7,.,15,TRBV28,.,CASSLGPGVIDEQYF,TGTGCCAGCAGTTTAGGGCCAGGGGTGATCGACGAGCAGTACTTC
TRBJ1-1,.,13,TRBV19,once,CASSIGENTEAFF,TGTGCCAGTAGTATAGGAGAGAACACTGAAGCTTTCTTT
TRBJ1-1,.,13,TRBV5-6,few,CASSQIQGGEAFF,TGTGCCAGCAGCCAAATACAGGGTGGTGAAGCTTTCTTT
TRBJ2-3,.,14,TRBV4-1,.,CASSHLLSTDTQYF,TGCGCCAGCAGCCATCTGCTAAGCACAGATACGCAGTATTTT